The 9 T cell receptor beta chains below come from one sample, sequenced in a study of T cell clonotyping in hematopoietic cell transplantation. Measured with immunoSEQ multiplex PCR; TCRdb has only the in-frame clones, and not every one. The sample lists approximately 5,400 clones, about 80% seen once, with 10% to 15% in the top ten. The source was peripheral blood mononuclear cells, collected 30 days after allogeneic stem cell transplant. These receptors were collected from a male patient aged 55 to 69 who had an allogeneic stem cell transplant from an unrelated donor, so the T cells may come from the graft donor. Some clones in this sample may be carry-over from other donors' samples.

V is TRBV18 and J is TRBJ2-7; D may match TRBD1 or TRBD2 (9 bases each). V was shortened by 6 bases and J by 4 bases, with 19 bases between the two germline ends. The V gene's germline CDR1 is KGHSH and CDR2 LQKENI. The CDR3 contains 15 residues. The CDR3 nucleotides are TGTGCCAGCTCGAATCTAGCGGGACAGGGTTACGAGCAGTACTTC. Residues: CASSNLAGQGYEQYF.

The genes are TRBV11-2 and TRBJ1-5; possible D gene TRBD1, 6 bases. Trimming pared 1 base from V and 5 bases from J, leaving 9 bases between. The CDR3 extends over 14 amino acids. The V gene's germline CDR1 is SGHAT and CDR2 FQNNGV. Here the CDR3 reads CASSLVAGDQPQHF. DNA for the CDR3: TGTGCCAGCAGCTTAGTGGCAGGGGATCAGCCCCAGCATTTT.

This chain uses TRBV6-5 with TRBJ2-7, with D maybe TRBD2 (5 bases). Germline loops: CDR1 MNHEY, CDR2 SVGAGI. V shed 0 bases and J shed 0 bases, with 9 bases lying between them. The CDR3 consists of 15 residues. CDR3 coding DNA: TGTGCCAGCAGTTACTCAGAAGCGGACTCCTACGAGCAGTACTTC. As protein: CASSYSEADSYEQYF.

The chain carries TRBV6-6 and TRBJ2-7; D is undetermined. The germline V gene has CDR1 MNHNY and CDR2 SVGAGI (reference sequence). This CDR3 comprises 14 residues. V lost 6 bases, J lost 7 bases, and 19 bases lay in between. The CDR3 region is CASSFDGPEREQYF. CDR3 DNA sequence: TGTGCCAGCAGCTTCGATGGGCCAGAAAGGGAGCAGTACTTC.

J is TRBJ1-2 and V is TRBV7-3; perhaps TRBD1 as D (6 bases). Germline CDR1 and CDR2: SGHTA and FQGTGA. This CDR3 is 14 amino acids long. V was trimmed by 5 bases and J by 3 bases, leaving 13 bases between them. This chain's CDR3 is CASSPGHLDYGYTF. The CDR3, as DNA: TGTGCCAGCAGCCCGGGACACCTGGACTATGGCTACACCTTC.

The genes are TRBV25-1 and TRBJ1-3; 7 positions agree with TRBD1. V was clipped by 6 bases and J by 8 bases; unmatched bases: 13. This CDR3 contains 15 residues. Germline V CDR1 and CDR2: MGHDK, SYGVNS. CDR3 in DNA: TGTGCCAGCAGCTCGGGACAGCTCCCTTTAGACACCATATATTTT. This encodes CASSSGQLPLDTIYF.

This CDR3 is CASSRGVSNYGYTF. CDR3 DNA: TGTGCCAGCAGCCGGGGGGTCTCCAACTATGGCTACACCTTC. This chain joins TRBV5-6 and TRBJ1-2; perhaps TRBD1 as D (5 bases). Deletions cut 4 bases from V and 2 bases from J, with 12 bases between. Germline lookup yields CDR1 SGHDT and CDR2 YYEEEE. The CDR3 has 14 amino acids.

This clone turned up a few times. V usage is TRBV7-3 and J usage is TRBJ1-2; D is uncertain. Germline V gene data show CDR1 as SGHTA and CDR2 as FQGTGA. The CDR3 is 15 amino acids. Trimming left V 5 bases short and J 3 bases short, with 16 bases between. CDR3 region: CASSPSPAEHYGYTF. The CDR3 nucleotides are TGTGCCAGCAGCCCCTCACCGGCAGAACACTATGGCTACACCTTC.

J is TRBJ2-7 and V is TRBV11-2; 7 bases line up with TRBD1. CDR1 and CDR2 from the germline V gene are SGHAT and FQNNGV. V shed 4 bases, J shed 1 base, and the junction held 7 bases outside the gene matches. The CDR3 totals 15 residues. In nucleotides, the CDR3 is TGTGCCAGCAGCTCCCCCGGACAGGAGTCCTACGAGCAGTACTTC. As protein: CASSSPGQESYEQYF.